The present T cell receptor beta chain was sequenced within a study of tissue T cells after allogeneic stem cell transplantation. There are 12 residues in the CDR3. Looked up from germline, CDR1 is LGHNT and CDR2 is FRNRAP. Trimming took 0 bases from V and 5 from J, leaving 4 bases between them. Study-level points and caveats: Motif-based clustering found tissue-specific repertoire signatures shared across patients, though few clones were shared. TCR repertoires tracked anatomic similarity, regardless of disease or transplant status. Some tissue clones might be persisting host cells; their alloreactivity or antigen specificity was not determined.

Only one count was recorded for this clone. As yet, its antigen is unknown. Produced via immunoSEQ multiplex PCR; TCRdb's table is partial and in-frame only. The data contain about 26,000 clones, around 90% of them singletons. This chain uses TRBV12-5 with TRBJ2-5; D remains ambiguous. The TCR comes from a male donor at least 60 years old who later had graft-versus-host disease after an allogeneic stem cell transplant. This material consisted of blood, taken before transplantation. The CDR3 nucleotides read TGTGCTAGTGGTTTGGTACAGGAGACCCAGTACTTC. This sequence encodes CASGLVQETQYF.